This T cell receptor beta chain comes out of a study of cytomegalovirus exposure and HLA in healthy donors. 60 Vbeta and 13 Jbeta primers were used in PCR. Clones were sequenced by immunoSEQ multiplex PCR, and TCRdb holds only the in-frame ones, with some missing. The sample lists under 110,000 clones, around 75% seen once, with roughly 3% in the top ten. CDR1 MNHNS and CDR2 SASEGT come from the germline V gene. V dropped 6 bases and J dropped 11 bases, with 11 bases sitting between them. This CDR3 is 12 amino acids long. Input material: PBMCs. The TCR was taken from a female donor in good health and CMV-seronegative. The V and J genes are TRBV6-1 and TRBJ1-6, with D hard to call. This CDR3 reads CASRLEGAPLHF. The DNA of the CDR3 is TGTGCCAGCAGACTAGAGGGAGCACCCCTCCACTTT.